The T cell receptor beta chain under discussion was sequenced for a study of OX40 agonist ivuxolimab in advanced cancers. For the study at large: Every 2 weeks, patients got intravenous ivuxolimab at one of six dose levels (0.01-10 mg/kg). Having had anti-PD-1, anti-PD-L1 or anti-CTLA-4 therapy before was allowed, and roughly 39% had some. Study observations and caveats: Among patients with partial responses at 0.1-3.0 mg/kg, clonal expansion was among the lowest. CD4+ and CD8+ T cells in blood underwent clonal expansion by week 6 at 0.1 to 3.0 mg/kg.

Turning to this clone: Antigen: not known.

Profiling relied on immunoSEQ multiplex PCR, and the TCRdb table lists in-frame clones only, not all of them. The sample contains tens of thousands of clones, around 81% of which appear only once. The sequenced sample was CD4+ or CD8+ T cells sorted from blood, obtained in a trial of the OX40 agonist ivuxolimab. This TCR was recovered from an adult with an advanced solid tumor such as melanoma, head and neck, liver or kidney cancer.

The CDR3 protein is CASSPHLQGNSYEQYV. DNA for the CDR3: TGCGCCAGCAGCCCTCACCTACAGGGAAACTCCTACGAGCAGTACGTC. V usage is TRBV4-1 and J usage is TRBJ2-7; TRBD1 is a possible D gene (6 bases). This CDR3 is built from 16 residues. CDR1 is MGHRA and CDR2 is YSYEKL in the germline V gene. V was pared by 4 bases and J by 0 bases, with 16 bases between.